Listed below are T cell receptor beta chains from one sample, sequenced in a study of blood T cell repertoires in COVID-19. The data were produced by immunoSEQ multiplex PCR, yet TCRdb's version contains in-frame clones alone and is incomplete. The sample carries approximately 230,000 clones, 70% to 85% recorded once. Material: peripheral blood. The receptors derive from a middle-aged woman with active or convalescent COVID-19. Each CDR3 is given with its conserved first and last residue. The order of the fields is D gene, V gene, CDR3 length, J gene, clone size, CDR3 DNA, CDR3 protein. A D gene is named only where the DNA matches it firmly. Some rows mark clone size as missing; the rest say once, few, many or name a class of expanded clone.

TRBD1	TRBV18	19	TRBJ2-2	.	TGTGCCAGCTCACCACGATTTCTAACAGGGGGCCAGAACACCGGGGAGCTGTTTTTT	CASSPRFLTGGQNTGELFF
.	TRBV5-1	13	TRBJ2-7	.	TGCGCCAGCAGCTTGGTGGAGGGGAGAGAGCAGTACTTC	CASSLVEGREQYF
.	TRBV7-3	14	TRBJ1-2	.	TGTGCCAGCAGCTTAACGGGCGCTAACTATGGCTACACCTTC	CASSLTGANYGYTF
TRBD1	TRBV5-6	15	TRBJ1-6	.	TGTGCCAGCAGCCTCCGGGACAGGGGGCGTTCACCCCTCCACTTT	CASSLRDRGRSPLHF
.	TRBV6-1	14	TRBJ1-5	.	TGTGCCAGCAGTGAAGGAGGTGGGAATCAGCCCCAGCATTTT	CASSEGGGNQPQHF
TRBD1	TRBV5-6	15	TRBJ1-2	.	TGTGCCAGCAGCTTCGACGGACAGGGCGTGGGGGGCTACACCTTC	CASSFDGQGVGGYTF
TRBD2	TRBV10-2	15	TRBJ2-3	.	TGCGCCAGCAGGCTGACTAGCGGAAGCACAGATACGCAGTATTTT	CASRLTSGSTDTQYF
TRBD1	TRBV27	15	TRBJ1-5	.	TGTGCCAGCAGTCCATCGGACAGGGGGCCCAGGCCCCAGCATTTT	CASSPSDRGPRPQHF
.	TRBV19	15	TRBJ1-3	.	TGTGCCAGTAGTCCCCAAAGGAGCTCTGGAAACACCATATATTTT	CASSPQRSSGNTIYF
.	TRBV11-2	13	TRBJ1-2	.	TGTGCCAGCAGCTCCACATTGAACTATGGCTACACCTTC	CASSSTLNYGYTF
.	TRBV28	14	TRBJ1-4	.	TGTGCCAGCAGTTCCTCCAGGGTTGGGGAAAAACTGTTTTTT	CASSSSRVGEKLFF
TRBD2	TRBV9	15	TRBJ2-3	.	TGTGCCAGCAGCGTTAGCGGGGAAATCACAGATACGCAGTATTTT	CASSVSGEITDTQYF
.	TRBV27	14	TRBJ1-6	.	TGTGCCACCCAAGCGAGCTCCTATAATTCACCCCTCCACTTT	CATQASSYNSPLHF
TRBD2	TRBV7-3	14	TRBJ2-1	few	TGTGCCAGCAGCTCCGGACTAGCTTACAATGAGCAGTTCTTC	CASSSGLAYNEQFF
TRBD1	TRBV23-1	16	TRBJ2-7	.	TGCGCCAGCAGTCTCAACTCAGGACAGGGGTCCCACGAGCAGTACTTC	CASSLNSGQGSHEQYF